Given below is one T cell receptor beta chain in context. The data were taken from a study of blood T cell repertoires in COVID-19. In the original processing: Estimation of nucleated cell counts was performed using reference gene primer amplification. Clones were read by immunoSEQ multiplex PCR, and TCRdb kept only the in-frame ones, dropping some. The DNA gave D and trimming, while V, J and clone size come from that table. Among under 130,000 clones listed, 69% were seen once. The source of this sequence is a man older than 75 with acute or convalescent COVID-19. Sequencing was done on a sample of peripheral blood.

CDR3 amino acids: CASSFGEPTDTQYF. Here the CDR3 DNA reads TGCGCCAGCAGCTTCGGAGAACCCACAGATACGCAGTATTTT. The chain joins TRBV5-1 to TRBJ2-3; D is undetermined. The CDR3 contains 14 residues. The V end was cut by 2 bases, the J end by 2 bases, with 9 bases between. Germline V lookup: CDR1 SGHRS, CDR2 YFSETQ.